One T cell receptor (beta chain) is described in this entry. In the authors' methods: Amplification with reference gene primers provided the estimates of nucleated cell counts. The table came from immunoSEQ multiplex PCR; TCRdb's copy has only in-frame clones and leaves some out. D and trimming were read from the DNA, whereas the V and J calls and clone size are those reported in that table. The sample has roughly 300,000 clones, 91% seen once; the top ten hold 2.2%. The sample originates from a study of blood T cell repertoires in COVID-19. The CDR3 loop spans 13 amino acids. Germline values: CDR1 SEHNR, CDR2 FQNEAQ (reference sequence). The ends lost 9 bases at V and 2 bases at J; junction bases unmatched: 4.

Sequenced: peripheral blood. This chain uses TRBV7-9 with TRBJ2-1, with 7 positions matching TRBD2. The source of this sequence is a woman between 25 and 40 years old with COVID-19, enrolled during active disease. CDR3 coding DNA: TGTGCCAGAGCTAGCGGCACCTACAATGAGCAGTTCTTC. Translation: CARASGTYNEQFF.